The entry that follows covers one TCR beta chain sequence. What it binds is unknown. The donors were members of the roughly 120-subject validation cohort (separate from the roughly 670-subject first cohort). Libraries were prepared by immunoSEQ multiplex PCR; TCRdb keeps only in-frame clonotypes and omits some of them. The sample records 90,000 to 120,000 clones, roughly 88% being singletons. V dropped 6 bases and J dropped 10 bases, with 20 bases sitting between them. Germline CDR1 is SGHRS and CDR2 is YFSETQ. This CDR3 comprises 14 residues. These data originate in a study of cytomegalovirus exposure and HLA in healthy donors. Study outcomes and limitations: Approximately 160 TCR beta chains were listed as cytomegalovirus-associated. Later, an analysis found that TCR clusters from the first cohort tended to co-occur in the 120 or so validation repertoires.

The receptor was isolated from a woman between 18 and 29 years old in good health and CMV-seronegative. The rearrangement uses TRBV5-1 and TRBJ1-5; tentative D call: TRBD1 (6 bases). The sequenced sample was PBMCs. The CDR3 is CASKQVTGEGPQHF. The CDR3 nucleotides are TGCGCCAGCAAACAGGTGACAGGCGAGGGACCCCAGCATTTT.